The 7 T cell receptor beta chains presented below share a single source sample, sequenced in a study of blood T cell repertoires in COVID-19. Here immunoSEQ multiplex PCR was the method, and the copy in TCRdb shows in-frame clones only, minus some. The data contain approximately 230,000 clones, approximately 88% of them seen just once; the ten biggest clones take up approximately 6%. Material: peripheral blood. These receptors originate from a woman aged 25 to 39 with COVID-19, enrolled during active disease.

The CDR3 region is CASSLTGLAQETQYF. CDR3 nucleotide sequence: TGCGCCAGCAGCTTGACAGGACTAGCCCAAGAGACCCAGTACTTC. This chain uses TRBV5-1 with TRBJ2-5, with 8 bases lining up with TRBD2. With V trimmed by 1 base and J by 1 base, 3 bases remained unmatched. Germline-derived CDR1 and CDR2 are SGHRS and YFSETQ. CDR3 length: 15 amino acids.

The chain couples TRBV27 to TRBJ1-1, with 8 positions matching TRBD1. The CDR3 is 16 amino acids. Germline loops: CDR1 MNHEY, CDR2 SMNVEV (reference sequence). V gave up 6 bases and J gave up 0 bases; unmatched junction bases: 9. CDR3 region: CASSDLGQGMNTEAFF. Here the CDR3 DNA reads TGTGCCAGCAGCGACCTTGGACAGGGAATGAACACTGAAGCTTTCTTT.

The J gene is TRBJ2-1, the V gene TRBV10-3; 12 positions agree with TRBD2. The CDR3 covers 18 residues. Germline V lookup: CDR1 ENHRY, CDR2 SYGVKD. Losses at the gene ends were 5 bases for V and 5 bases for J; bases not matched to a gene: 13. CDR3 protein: CAISNSAGGLAGHNEQFF. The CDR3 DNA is TGTGCCATCAGTAACTCTGCGGGTGGACTAGCGGGGCACAATGAGCAGTTCTTC.

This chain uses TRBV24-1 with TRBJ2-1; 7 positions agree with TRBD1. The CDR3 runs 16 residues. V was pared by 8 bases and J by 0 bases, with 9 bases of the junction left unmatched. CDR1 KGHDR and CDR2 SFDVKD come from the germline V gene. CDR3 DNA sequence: TGTGCCACCATAGGGACAGCGGAGAGCTCCTACAATGAGCAGTTCTTC. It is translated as CATIGTAESSYNEQFF.

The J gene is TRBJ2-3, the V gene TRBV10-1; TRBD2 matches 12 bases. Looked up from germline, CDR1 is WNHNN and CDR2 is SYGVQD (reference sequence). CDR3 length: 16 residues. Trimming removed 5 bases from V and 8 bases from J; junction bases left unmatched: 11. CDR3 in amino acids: CASSSGLAGFLGTQYF. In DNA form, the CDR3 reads TGCGCCAGCAGTAGTGGACTAGCGGGGTTTCTAGGTACGCAGTATTTT.

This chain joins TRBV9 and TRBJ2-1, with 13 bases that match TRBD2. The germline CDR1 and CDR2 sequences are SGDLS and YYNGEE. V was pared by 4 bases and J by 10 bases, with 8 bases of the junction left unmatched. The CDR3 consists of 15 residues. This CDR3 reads CASSPGTSGVGEQFF. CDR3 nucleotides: TGTGCCAGCAGCCCAGGGACTAGCGGGGTTGGGGAGCAGTTCTTC.

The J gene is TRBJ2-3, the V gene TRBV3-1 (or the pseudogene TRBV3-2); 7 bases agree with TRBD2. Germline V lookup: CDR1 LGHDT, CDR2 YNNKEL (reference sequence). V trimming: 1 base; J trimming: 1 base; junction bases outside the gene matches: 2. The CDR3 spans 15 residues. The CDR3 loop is CASSQARGGTDTQYF. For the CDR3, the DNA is TGTGCCAGCAGCCAAGCACGGGGGGGCACAGATACGCAGTATTTT.